This TCR beta chain comes out of a study of breast tumors, draining lymph nodes, adjacent tissues. This clonotype is termed medium-sized. The antigen remains undetermined. Study-wide results and caveats: Tumor T cell lymph node origin was a supported hypothesis, not proven.

The CDR3 consists of 17 residues. V shed 1 base and J 5 bases; nucleotides not matched to a gene: 8. Germline assignment: CDR1 SNHLY and CDR2 FYNNEI. TCRdb used MiXCR to reprocess the multiplex PCR reads, holding one entry per CDR3 protein. The sample includes thousands of distinct CDR3 sequences, under 55% of them seen just once. This receptor was obtained from a female donor with breast cancer. Some clones in this sample may be carry-over from other donors' samples. Specimen: tumor-adjacent breast tissue. The chain joins TRBV2 to TRBJ1-6, with 7 nucleotides matching TRBD1. The CDR3 is CASSEESTGYHNSPLHF. The DNA of the CDR3 is TGTGCCAGCAGTGAAGAATCGACAGGGTACCATAATTCACCCCTCCACTTT.